Listed below are T cell receptor beta chains from one sample, sequenced in a study of control samples from healthy donors and cancer patients. TCRdb's copy holds only in-frame clones and misses some; the assay was immunoSEQ multiplex PCR. The sample includes 65,000 to 85,000 clones, around 87% of them seen just once. Sequencing was carried out using PBMCs. The origin of the receptors is a woman in her forties or fifties with head and neck cancer. Each CDR3 is given with its conserved first and last residue. D genes are given only for firm matches. Size tells how often a clone was seen (once, few, many) or the class of an expanded clone, and some rows leave it out.

V gene: TRBV7-2; clone size: once; J gene: TRBJ2-4; CDR3 length: 13; D gene: .; CDR3 DNA: TGTGCCAGCAGCCTTGACAGAGTTAACATTCAGTACTTC; CDR3 protein: CASSLDRVNIQYF
V gene: TRBV20-1; clone size: once; J gene: TRBJ2-4; CDR3 length: 10; D gene: .; CDR3 DNA: TGCAGTGCTGGTGGAGGGGTTCAGTACTTC; CDR3 protein: CSAGGGVQYF
V gene: TRBV11-3; clone size: .; J gene: TRBJ2-1; CDR3 length: 13; D gene: .; CDR3 DNA: TGTGCCAGCAGCTTAAGGGAGGCGGATGGGCAGTTCTTC; CDR3 protein: CASSLREADGQFF
V gene: TRBV2; clone size: .; J gene: TRBJ1-1; CDR3 length: 14; D gene: .; CDR3 DNA: TGTGCCAGCAGTGAGTTAGGATCAAACACTGAAGCTTTCTTT; CDR3 protein: CASSELGSNTEAFF
V gene: TRBV5-5; clone size: .; J gene: TRBJ1-1; CDR3 length: 12; D gene: TRBD1; CDR3 DNA: TGTGCCAGCGCCACAGGGGTAACTGAAGCTTTCTTT; CDR3 protein: CASATGVTEAFF
V gene: TRBV14; clone size: .; J gene: TRBJ2-1; CDR3 length: 16; D gene: TRBD1; CDR3 DNA: TGTGCCAGCAGTCCTAGGACAGGAAGCTCCTACAATGAGCAGTTCTTC; CDR3 protein: CASSPRTGSSYNEQFF
V gene: TRBV27; clone size: .; J gene: TRBJ1-1; CDR3 length: 14; D gene: TRBD1; CDR3 DNA: TGTGCCACGTTAACGCGGACAGGGGGGTATGAAGCTTTCTTT; CDR3 protein: CATLTRTGGYEAFF
V gene: TRBV9; clone size: .; J gene: TRBJ1-1; CDR3 length: 14; D gene: .; CDR3 DNA: TGTGCCAGCAGCGTTGCCCAGGGGAACACTGAAGCTTTCTTT; CDR3 protein: CASSVAQGNTEAFF
V gene: TRBV4-2; clone size: .; J gene: TRBJ1-4; CDR3 length: 15; D gene: .; CDR3 DNA: TGTGCCAGCAGCCAAGTGGACGGGGGTAGTGAAAAACTGTTTTTT; CDR3 protein: CASSQVDGGSEKLFF
V gene: TRBV4-3; clone size: .; J gene: TRBJ2-2; CDR3 length: 14; D gene: .; CDR3 DNA: TGCGCCAGCAGCCACGATCCACTAGTCGGGGAGCTGTTTTTT; CDR3 protein: CASSHDPLVGELFF
V gene: TRBV2; clone size: .; J gene: TRBJ1-5; CDR3 length: 13; D gene: .; CDR3 DNA: TGTGCCAGCAGTGATGTCATGAATCAGCCCCAGCATTTT; CDR3 protein: CASSDVMNQPQHF
V gene: TRBV23-1; clone size: .; J gene: TRBJ1-6; CDR3 length: 20; D gene: .; CDR3 DNA: TGCGCCAGCAGTCAATCGGTGGCCGAGCTAGCCCGGCCAAATAATTCACCCCTCCACTTT; CDR3 protein: CASSQSVAELARPNNSPLHF
V gene: TRBV18; clone size: .; J gene: TRBJ2-7; CDR3 length: 14; D gene: .; CDR3 DNA: TGTGCCAGCTCACCCCGGACAGAAACCTACGAGCAGTACTTC; CDR3 protein: CASSPRTETYEQYF
V gene: TRBV7-9; clone size: .; J gene: TRBJ2-3; CDR3 length: 14; D gene: .; CDR3 DNA: TGTGCCAGCAGCTTAGCGAGTCAGACAGATACGCAGTATTTT; CDR3 protein: CASSLASQTDTQYF
V gene: TRBV6-6; clone size: few; J gene: TRBJ1-1; CDR3 length: 13; D gene: .; CDR3 DNA: TGTGCCAGCGAGGGCCCCTCGGGCACTGAAGCTTTCTTT; CDR3 protein: CASEGPSGTEAFF
V gene: TRBV2; clone size: .; J gene: TRBJ2-4; CDR3 length: 20; D gene: TRBD1; CDR3 DNA: TGTGCCAGCAGTGTCTCGGGGCCGACAGGGGGAGTAATCCCTCCTAACATTCAGTACTTC; CDR3 protein: CASSVSGPTGGVIPPNIQYF
V gene: TRBV28; clone size: .; J gene: TRBJ2-5; CDR3 length: 14; D gene: TRBD2; CDR3 DNA: TGTGCCAGCAGCCCCCGCCGGGGGGGGGAGACCCAGTACTTC; CDR3 protein: CASSPRRGGETQYF
V gene: TRBV28; clone size: .; J gene: TRBJ1-5; CDR3 length: 11; D gene: .; CDR3 DNA: TGTGCCAGCAGTCCCGATCAGCCCCAGCATTTT; CDR3 protein: CASSPDQPQHF
V gene: TRBV7-2; clone size: once; J gene: TRBJ2-2; CDR3 length: 16; D gene: .; CDR3 DNA: TGTGCCAGCAGCTTAGCGGCAGGGATGACCACCGGGGAGCTGTTTTTT; CDR3 protein: CASSLAAGMTTGELFF
V gene: TRBV7-9; clone size: .; J gene: TRBJ2-1; CDR3 length: 15; D gene: .; CDR3 DNA: TGTGCCAGCAGCCATGACCCGGTAGTCGACAAAGAGCAGTTCTTC; CDR3 protein: CASSHDPVVDKEQFF
V gene: TRBV7-8; clone size: .; J gene: TRBJ1-2; CDR3 length: 15; D gene: TRBD1; CDR3 DNA: TGTGCCAGCAGCGGCCGGACAGGGAGGGGCTTTGGCTACACCTTC; CDR3 protein: CASSGRTGRGFGYTF
V gene: TRBV19; clone size: .; J gene: TRBJ2-2; CDR3 length: 14; D gene: .; CDR3 DNA: TGTGCCAGTAGGGGGGCGAGGATTACCGGGGAGCTGTTTTTT; CDR3 protein: CASRGARITGELFF
V gene: TRBV18; clone size: .; J gene: TRBJ2-7; CDR3 length: 15; D gene: TRBD1; CDR3 DNA: TGTGCCAGCTCACAGTGGGACAGGGGCTCCTACGAGCAGTACTTC; CDR3 protein: CASSQWDRGSYEQYF
V gene: TRBV3-1/TRBV3-2; clone size: .; J gene: TRBJ2-7; CDR3 length: 17; D gene: .; CDR3 DNA: TGTGCCAGCAGCCAAGGGGTGGGGCGGGGCGCCCCCTACGAGCAGTACTTC; CDR3 protein: CASSQGVGRGAPYEQYF
V gene: TRBV18; clone size: .; J gene: TRBJ1-1; CDR3 length: 15; D gene: .; CDR3 DNA: TGTGCCAGCTCACCCTCCGGGGGCATGAACACTGAAGCTTTCTTT; CDR3 protein: CASSPSGGMNTEAFF
V gene: TRBV10-3; clone size: .; J gene: TRBJ1-5; CDR3 length: 12; D gene: .; CDR3 DNA: TGTGCCATCAGGGAGGGCAATCAGCCCCAGCATTTT; CDR3 protein: CAIREGNQPQHF
V gene: TRBV5-6; clone size: .; J gene: TRBJ2-1; CDR3 length: 13; D gene: .; CDR3 DNA: TGTGCCAGCAGCTTGGGGGTTTCGCTCGGGCAGTTCTTC; CDR3 protein: CASSLGVSLGQFF
V gene: TRBV30; clone size: once; J gene: TRBJ2-7; CDR3 length: 20; D gene: TRBD2; CDR3 DNA: TGTGCCTGGAGTTTAAAAGTGACTAGCGGGGGCTTTAGGGGGGACTACGAGCAGTACTTC; CDR3 protein: CAWSLKVTSGGFRGDYEQYF
V gene: TRBV30; clone size: .; J gene: TRBJ1-3; CDR3 length: 14; D gene: .; CDR3 DNA: TGTGCCTGGAGTGTAACAGCCTCTGGAAACACCATATATTTT; CDR3 protein: CAWSVTASGNTIYF